This T cell receptor beta chain was observed in a study of vaccination and CD4 T cells after COVID-19. Across the study: Stimulation used overlapping spike peptides from SARS-CoV-2, HCoV-NL63, HCoV-OC43 and HCoV-229E.

Notes on this clonotype: Its antigen remains unidentified.

Study conclusions and caveats: It was found that, in convalescent patients, 304 of 307 vaccine-specific clones were spike mono-reactive.

CDR3 size: 12 residues. Looked up from germline, CDR1 is MGHDK and CDR2 is SYGVNS. Treatment: approximately 10-day PBMC culture with coronavirus spike peptide pools or control peptides (ViraFEST assay). Half of the medium was exchanged for fresh IL-2 medium, first on day 3 and then on day 7. The Oncomine TCR Beta short-read assay was applied to DNA of cultured CD4+ T cells. TCRdb reprocessed the PCR reads via MiXCR and lists one record per CDR3 protein. This sample carries tens of thousands of distinct CDR3 sequences, about 40% of them seen once, and the ten largest clones take under 3%. This specimen consisted of CD4+ T cells from blood, cultured in vitro, obtained after SARS-CoV-2 vaccination. The rearrangement links TRBV25-1 to TRBJ2-1; possibly TRBD1 for D (5 bases). TRBJ2-7 explains the end of the DNA better; the J call may be wrong. This TCR came from a human donor who had recovered from COVID-19. CDR3 protein: CASSEQGFEQYF. The CDR3 coding sequence is TGTGCCAGCAGTGAACAGGGTTTCGAGCAGTACTTC.